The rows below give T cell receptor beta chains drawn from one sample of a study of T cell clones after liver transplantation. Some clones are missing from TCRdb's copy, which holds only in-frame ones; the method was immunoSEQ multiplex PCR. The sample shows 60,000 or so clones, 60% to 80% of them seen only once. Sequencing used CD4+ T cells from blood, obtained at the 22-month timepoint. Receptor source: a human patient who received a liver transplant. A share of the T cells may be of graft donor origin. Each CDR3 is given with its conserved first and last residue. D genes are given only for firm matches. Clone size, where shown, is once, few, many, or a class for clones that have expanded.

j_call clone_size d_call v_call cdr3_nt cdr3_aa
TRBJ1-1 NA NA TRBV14 TGTGCCAGCAGCCAAGAAGGGTGGTATAGGGATACTGAAGCTTTCTTT CASSQEGWYRDTEAFF
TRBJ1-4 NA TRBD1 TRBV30 TGTGCCTGGGACCGGGACAGGGGGCGCGGAGCTAATGAAAAACTGTTTTTT CAWDRDRGRGANEKLFF
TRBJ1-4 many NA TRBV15 TGTGCCACCACCAAGCCCATGGGGTCTGACGAAAAACTGTTTTTT CATTKPMGSDEKLFF
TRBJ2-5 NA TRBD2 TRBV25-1 TGTGCCAGCAGTGGGACTAGCGGGGGGGCGGAGACCCAGTACTTC CASSGTSGGAETQYF
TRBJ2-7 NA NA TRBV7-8 TGTGCCAGCAGCTTCCAGGGGACCTACGAGCAGTACTTC CASSFQGTYEQYF
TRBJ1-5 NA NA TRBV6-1 TGTGCCAGCAGTGAAGCAACGGGGGCTGGCAATCAGCCCCAGCATTTT CASSEATGAGNQPQHF
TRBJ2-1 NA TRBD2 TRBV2 TGTGCCAGCAGTTCGACTAGCGGGGGGGCGGTTGAGCAGTTCTTC CASSSTSGGAVEQFF
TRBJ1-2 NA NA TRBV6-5 TGTGCCAGCAGACTATCCGGGCCCTCTGGCGACTACACCTTC CASRLSGPSGDYTF
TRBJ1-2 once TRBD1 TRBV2 TGTGCCAGCAGTTTGCTCGGGGGGCAGGGGGATGGCTACACCTTC CASSLLGGQGDGYTF
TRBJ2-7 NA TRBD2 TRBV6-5 TGTGCCAGCAGACAAGCGTGGGGGGGGTCCTACGAGCAGTACTTC CASRQAWGGSYEQYF
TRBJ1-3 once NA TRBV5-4 TGTGCCAGCAGCTTTGATCCTGGAAACACCATATATTTT CASSFDPGNTIYF
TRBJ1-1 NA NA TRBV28 TGTGCCAGCAGTTTTGCTGCGGCTGAAGCTTTCTTT CASSFAAAEAFF
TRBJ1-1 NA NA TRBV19 TGTGCCAGTAGTACACAGGGGAACACTGAAGCTTTCTTT CASSTQGNTEAFF
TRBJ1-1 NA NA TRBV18 TGTGCCAGCTCACCACGATCGGGACGAAACACTGAAGCTTTCTTT CASSPRSGRNTEAFF
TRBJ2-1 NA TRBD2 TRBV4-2 TGTGCCAGCAGCCAAGAGCTAGCGGGGGGAGGTGAGCAGTTCTTC CASSQELAGGGEQFF
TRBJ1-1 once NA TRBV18 TGTGCCAGCTCACCACTAGGACTCCCGCAGAGGGGCACTGAAGCTTTCTTT CASSPLGLPQRGTEAFF
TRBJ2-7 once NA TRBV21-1 TGTGCCAGCAGCAAAGCGCTCAGGGCTACCTACGAGCAGTACTTC CASSKALRATYEQYF
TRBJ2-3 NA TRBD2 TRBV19 TGTGCCAGTAGTGGGACTAGCGGGGAGTGGACAGATACGCAGTATTTT CASSGTSGEWTDTQYF
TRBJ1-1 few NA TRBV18 TGTGCCAGCTCACCAAACCCCGACACATTGGCTTTCTTT CASSPNPDTLAFF
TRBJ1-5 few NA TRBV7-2 TGTGCCAGCAGCTTAGCCCGACAGGCGGGTCAGCCCCAGCATTTT CASSLARQAGQPQHF
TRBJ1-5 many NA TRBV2 TGTGCCAGCAGTGAAGTAATTAGCAATCAGCCCCAGCATTTT CASSEVISNQPQHF
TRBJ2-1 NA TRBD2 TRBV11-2 TGTGCCAGCAGCTTTGGACTAGCGGTTAATGAGCAGTTCTTC CASSFGLAVNEQFF